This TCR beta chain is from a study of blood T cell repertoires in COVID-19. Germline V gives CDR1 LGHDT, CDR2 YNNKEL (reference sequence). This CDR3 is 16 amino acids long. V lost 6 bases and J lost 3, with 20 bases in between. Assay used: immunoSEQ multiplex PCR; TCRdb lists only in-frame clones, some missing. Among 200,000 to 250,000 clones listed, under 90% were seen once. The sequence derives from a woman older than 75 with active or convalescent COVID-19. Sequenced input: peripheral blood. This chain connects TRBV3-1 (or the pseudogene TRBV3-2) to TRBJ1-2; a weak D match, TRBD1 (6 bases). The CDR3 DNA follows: TGTGCCAGCAGACTTAATGTCTCAGGGGCCGACTATGGCTACACCTTC. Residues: CASRLNVSGADYGYTF.